The T cell receptor (beta chain) described here comes from a study of T cell responses to AZD1222 COVID-19 vaccine. Points from the study as a whole: Of the AZD1222 recipients, only 6 or 7 were seropositive at baseline. Rises in breadth and depth of Spike-specific TCRs came after two AZD1222 doses. Repertoire sampling was restricted to post-peak T cell response timepoints. Clonal diversity may have been underestimated, and the donors were mostly white British, with more females than males.

Worth noting for this clone: Its antigen is not known.

The repertoire was sequenced with immunoSEQ multiplex PCR; TCRdb's copy has only in-frame clones and lacks some. The sample gives under 300,000 clones, over 85% of which show up once; around 0.58% is in the top ten. Germline V gives CDR1 LNHDA, CDR2 SQIVND (reference sequence). This CDR3 region has 15 residues. Between the trimmed V and J ends, which lost 3 bases and 5 bases, there was a span of 13 bases. The chain recombines TRBV19 with TRBJ1-4; D is possibly TRBD1 (5 bases). The clonotype was recovered from an adult in good health. The sample in question was peripheral blood, obtained on day 0 of AZD1222 vaccination. DNA of the CDR3: TGTGCCAGTAGTATTCGTTGGGGCATAAATGAAAAACTGTTTTTT. Translation gives CASSIRWGINEKLFF.